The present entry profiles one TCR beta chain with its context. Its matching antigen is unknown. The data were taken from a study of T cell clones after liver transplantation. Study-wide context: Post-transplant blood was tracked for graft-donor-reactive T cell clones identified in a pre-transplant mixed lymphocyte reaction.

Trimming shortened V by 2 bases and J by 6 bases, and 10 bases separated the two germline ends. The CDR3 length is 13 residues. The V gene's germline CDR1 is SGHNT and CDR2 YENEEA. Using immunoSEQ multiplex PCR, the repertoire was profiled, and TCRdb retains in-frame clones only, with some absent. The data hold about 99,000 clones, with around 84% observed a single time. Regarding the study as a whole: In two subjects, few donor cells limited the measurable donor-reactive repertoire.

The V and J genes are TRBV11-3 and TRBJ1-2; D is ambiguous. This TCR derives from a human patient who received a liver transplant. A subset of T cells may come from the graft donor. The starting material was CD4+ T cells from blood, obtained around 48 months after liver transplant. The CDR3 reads CASSLSWANGYTF. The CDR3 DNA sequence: TGTGCCAGCAGCTTATCCTGGGCGAATGGCTACACCTTC.